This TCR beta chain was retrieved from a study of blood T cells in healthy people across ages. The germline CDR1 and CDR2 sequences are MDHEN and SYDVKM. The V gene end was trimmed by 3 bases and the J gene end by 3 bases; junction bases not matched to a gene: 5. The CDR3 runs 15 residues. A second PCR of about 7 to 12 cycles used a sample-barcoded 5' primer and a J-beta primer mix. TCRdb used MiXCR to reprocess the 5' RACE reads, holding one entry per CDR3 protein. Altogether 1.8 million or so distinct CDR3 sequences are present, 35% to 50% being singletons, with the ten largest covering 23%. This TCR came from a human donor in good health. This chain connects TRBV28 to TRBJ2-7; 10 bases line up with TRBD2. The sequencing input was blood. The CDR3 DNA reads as TGTGCCAGCAGTTTCTTTAGCGGGGGGCTCTACGAGCAGTACTTC. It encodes CASSFFSGGLYEQYF.